The 12 T cell receptor beta chains listed next were all sequenced from one sample in a study of blood T cell repertoires in COVID-19. Profiled with immunoSEQ multiplex PCR; TCRdb holds only in-frame clones, not every one. The table records some 240,000 clones, roughly 79% of them present only once. Sequenced sample: peripheral blood. Receptors originate from a woman older than 75 with COVID-19, enrolled during active disease.

V gene TRBV11-3 combines with J gene TRBJ2-2; D is unresolved. Germline assignment: CDR1 SGHNT and CDR2 YENEEA. This CDR3 has 16 amino acids. V was pared by 1 base and J by 3 bases, with 12 bases between. The CDR3 sequence: CASSLVLSPDTGELFF. DNA of the CDR3: TGTGCCAGCAGCTTAGTTCTCTCGCCGGACACCGGGGAGCTGTTTTTT.

Written as DNA, the CDR3 is TGTGCCACCAGTGATTCGGGCCGACAGGAGCAGTTCTTC. Translated: CATSDSGRQEQFF. The chain recombines TRBV24-1 with TRBJ2-1, with D possibly being TRBD1 (5 bases). The CDR3 covers 13 residues. Between the trimmed V and J ends, which lost 2 bases and 10 bases, there was a span of 11 bases. CDR1 is KGHDR, CDR2 SFDVKD, per germline.

The chain joins TRBV7-9 to TRBJ1-4; D not certain. The CDR3 has 15 residues. CDR1 SEHNR and CDR2 FQNEAQ come from the germline V gene (reference sequence). V was trimmed by 3 bases and J by 0 bases, leaving 8 bases between them. CDR3 DNA: TGTGCCAGCAGCTTGTCGTCTGCAACTAATGAAAAACTGTTTTTT. Translation: CASSLSSATNEKLFF.

This clone was recorded once. The CDR3 nucleotides are TGCGCCAGCAGCTTGGGACTAGCGGGAGGGCCGGGCACCGGGGAGCTGTTTTTT. Its translation: CASSLGLAGGPGTGELFF. The gene calls are TRBV5-1 and TRBJ2-2; TRBD2 agrees at 14 bases. The CDR3 is made up of 18 amino acids. CDR1 is SGHRS, CDR2 YFSETQ, per germline. V lost 0 bases and J lost 4; bases outside the gene matches: 5.

The chain couples TRBV28 to TRBJ2-7, with 8 bases lining up with TRBD1. The CDR3 runs 11 residues. The V gene end was trimmed by 9 bases and the J gene end by 7 bases; junction bases not matched to a gene: 5. CDR1 is MDHEN and CDR2 is SYDVKM in the germline V gene. For the CDR3, the DNA is TGTGCCAGTGGACAGGGAGGTGAGCAGTACTTC. Translated: CASGQGGEQYF.

This sequence joins TRBV29-1 and TRBJ2-5; no clear D gene. V was cut by 4 bases and J by 1 base, with 7 bases left in between. From germline, CDR1 is SQVTM and CDR2 ANQGSEA. CDR3 length equals 12 residues. The CDR3 DNA follows: TGCAGCGTTGGGAGAGGCCAAGAGACCCAGTACTTC. Protein: CSVGRGQETQYF.

The gene calls are TRBV27 and TRBJ1-2, with no clear D. The CDR3 covers 14 residues. The V end was cut by 6 bases, the J end by 4 bases, with 15 bases between. CDR1 MNHEY and CDR2 SMNVEV come from the germline V gene (reference sequence). The CDR3 spells CASRPRGAGYGYTF. The DNA of the CDR3 is TGTGCCAGCAGGCCCCGGGGAGCAGGCTATGGCTACACCTTC.

The chain recombines TRBV25-1 with TRBJ2-7; the D gene is possibly TRBD2 (6 bases). The CDR3 is 13 amino acids. Germline values: CDR1 MGHDK, CDR2 SYGVNS. V was shortened by 5 bases and J by 3 bases, with 11 bases between the two germline ends. The CDR3 here is CASSRGSGYEQYF. The CDR3 DNA reads as TGTGCCAGCAGTCGGGGGTCCGGCTACGAGCAGTACTTC.

The chain recombines TRBV2 with TRBJ1-5; D ambiguous. V lost 1 base to trimming and J lost 4 bases, with 17 bases between them. Per germline, CDR1 SNHLY and CDR2 FYNNEI. The CDR3 loop spans 17 amino acids. The CDR3 here is CASSEVLLTSRNQPQHF. The DNA for the CDR3 is TGTGCCAGCAGTGAAGTTCTACTTACGTCCCGGAATCAGCCCCAGCATTTT.

V and J are TRBV2 and TRBJ1-2; TRBD1 matches 9 bases. The CDR3 spans 14 residues. V dropped 6 bases and J dropped 8; count of bases not matched to a gene: 10. Germline V lookup: CDR1 SNHLY, CDR2 FYNNEI. The CDR3 is CASRGTGLGEGYTF. The CDR3 DNA reads TGTGCCAGCAGGGGGACAGGGTTGGGAGAAGGCTACACCTTC.

Notes on this clone: The sample carries other DNA sequences with the same CDR3. The chain uses TRBV18 and TRBJ2-5, with a tentative D call TRBD2 (6 bases). There are 14 residues in the CDR3. V lost 0 bases to trimming and J lost 1 base, with 6 bases between them. Germline V gene sequence: CDR1 KGHSH, CDR2 LQKENI. The CDR3 protein is CASSPPRGQETQYF. Here the CDR3 DNA reads TGTGCCAGCTCACCACCGCGGGGCCAAGAGACCCAGTACTTC.

DNA of the CDR3: TGTGCCAGCAGGTTTGCCGGGACTAGCGGGAGTAATGAGCAGTTCTTC. This translates into CASRFAGTSGSNEQFF. The rearrangement joins TRBV7-2 to TRBJ2-1; 14 bases are shared with TRBD2. Germline-derived CDR1 and CDR2 are SGHTA and FQGNSA. V lost 6 bases, J lost 7 bases, and 8 bases stayed unmatched. The CDR3 sequence is 16 residues long. The full variable domain, rest sourced from reference TRBV7-2 and TRBJ2-1, is GAGVSQSPSNKVTEKGKDVELRCDPISGHTALYWYRQSLGQGLEFLIYFQGNSAPDKSGLPSDRFSAERTGGSVSTLTIQRTQQEDSAVYLCASRFAGTSGSNEQFFGPGTRLTVL.